This T cell receptor beta chain was retrieved from a study of T cells in Graves' hyperthyroidism and ophthalmopathy. Study at large: Peripheral blood was obtained at initial diagnosis, preceding any treatment. General study findings and limits: Blood also showed most of the thyroid clonotypes that were expanded above 0.001. Stable hyperthyroidism was separated from ophthalmopathy by a model based on 13 V-J features.

In regard to this clonotype: The antigen remains undetermined.

The CDR3 regions of TCR beta were amplified from RNA transcripts. HTBI primers were used for first-round RT-PCR of the TCR CDR3. TCRdb reanalysed the multiplex PCR reads using MiXCR and keeps one entry per CDR3 protein. The sample includes about 690,000 distinct CDR3 sequences, about 18% of them seen just once. Diagnoses used clinical symptoms, serum thyroxine and TRAb, thyroid ultrasound and orbital computed tomography. The germline CDR1 and CDR2 sequences are MDHEN and SYDVKM. The CDR3 sequence is 14 residues long. Trimming at V came to 5 bases and at J to 8 bases, leaving 11 bases not matched to a gene.

Sequenced input: blood. The chain joins TRBV28 to TRBJ1-2; 7 bases agree with TRBD1. The origin of this receptor is a man in his fifties or sixties with Graves' hyperthyroidism. The CDR3 bases are TGTGCCAGCAGTGCCCCGACAGGGAAGGGAGGCTACACCTTC. Its translation is CASSAPTGKGGYTF.